The 7 T cell receptor beta chains below all came from one sample that was sequenced in a study of OX40 agonist ivuxolimab in advanced cancers. Data came from immunoSEQ multiplex PCR; TCRdb stores just in-frame clones and leaves some out. The data hold 90,000 or so clones, with roughly nine tenths observed a single time. The specimen comprised CD4+ or CD8+ T cells sorted from blood, sampled in a trial of the OX40 agonist ivuxolimab. These TCRs come from an adult with an advanced solid tumor such as melanoma, head and neck, liver or kidney cancer.

This clone was counted a single time. The chain combines TRBV21-1 with TRBJ2-1; the table's D call, TRBD2, was not checked against the DNA. TRBV21-1 is flagged as a pseudogene. This CDR3 is 20 amino acids long. CDR3 residues: CASSPKVRSASESSYNEQFF. Written as DNA, the CDR3 is TGTGCCAGCAGCCCAAAGGTCCGGTCGGCTAGCGAGAGCTCCTACAATGAGCAGTTCTTC.

The rearrangement joins TRBV19 to TRBJ2-7; 7 bases fit TRBD1. Germline-derived CDR1 and CDR2 are LNHDA and SQIVND (reference sequence). J was trimmed by 6 bases and V by 9 bases; bases with no gene match: 8. The CDR3 covers 12 residues. The CDR3 sequence is CASRGQAGEQYF. The CDR3 bases are TGTGCCAGCAGAGGACAGGCCGGCGAGCAGTACTTC.

The chain combines TRBV30 with TRBJ2-7; 7 nucleotides align to TRBD2. The CDR3 runs 12 residues. Trimming took 1 base from V and 6 from J; bases not matched to a gene: 3. Germline loops: CDR1 GTSNPN, CDR2 SVGIG (reference sequence). CDR3 bases: TGTGCCTGGAGTGCACTAGCGTCCGAGCAGTACTTC. Protein sequence: CAWSALASEQYF.

The table lists this clone with a few counts. This rearrangement joins TRBV7-9 to TRBJ2-7, with TRBD2 identical over 10 bases. Germline CDR1 is SEHNR and CDR2 is FQNEAQ (reference sequence). The CDR3 is 13 amino acids. V lost 7 bases and J lost 6; bases outside the gene matches: 6. CDR3 region: CASTASGSPEQYF. CDR3 bases: TGTGCCAGCACAGCTAGCGGGAGCCCCGAGCAGTACTTC.

This chain links TRBV4-2 with TRBJ2-7, with D hard to call. Germline assignment: CDR1 LGHNA and CDR2 YNFKEQ. Trimming stripped 4 bases from V and 0 bases from J, with 10 bases between. The CDR3 covers 14 residues. CDR3 sequence (DNA): TGTGCCAGCAGCCCTGTATTAAACTCCTACGAGCAGTACTTC. Residues: CASSPVLNSYEQYF.

The chain links TRBV10-3 to TRBJ1-2, with D possibly matching TRBD1 (5 bases). Germline V gives CDR1 ENHRY, CDR2 SYGVKD. The CDR3 covers 12 residues. V was pared by 7 bases and J by 4 bases, with 10 bases between. This CDR3 is CAITAGSYGYTF. The CDR3 nucleotides read TGTGCCATCACGGCAGGGTCCTATGGCTACACCTTC.

The gene calls are TRBV7-2 and TRBJ2-1; 12 bases map to TRBD2. The CDR3 sequence is 14 residues long. V lost 3 bases, J lost 7 bases, and 1 base stayed unmatched. Germline CDR1 and CDR2: SGHTA and FQGNSA. CDR3 sequence (DNA): TGTGCCAGCAGCTTTGGACTAGCGGGAAATGAGCAGTTCTTC. It yields the protein CASSFGLAGNEQFF.